This T cell receptor (beta chain) was observed in a study of identical twins. This clonotype was counted between two and nine times. TCRdb redid the calling of the 5' RACE reads with MiXCR, one entry per CDR3 protein. The table lists under 450,000 distinct CDR3 sequences, roughly 18% of them singletons. This CDR3 has 17 amino acids. The germline CDR1 and CDR2 sequences are MNHEY and SVGAGI. V gave up 1 base and J gave up 0 bases; unmatched junction bases: 5. This sequence joins TRBV6-5 and TRBJ1-5; TRBD1 aligns across 8 bases. The sequencing input was naive T cells sorted from blood. This TCR was recovered from a man aged 50 to 60 in good health. CDR3 region: CASSYYGTGYSNQPQHF. CDR3 nucleotide sequence: TGTGCCAGCAGTTACTATGGGACAGGCTATAGCAATCAGCCCCAGCATTTT.